A single sample gave rise to the 18 T cell receptor beta chains below, sequenced in a study of T cell responses to AZD1222 COVID-19 vaccine (dated by TCRdb to about 2021). The sample's time point label, in plain terms: about 28 days (+/-7) after the second vaccine dose. The library came from the immunoSEQ multiplex PCR assay. TCRdb took over this immuneACCESS table, retaining in-frame rearrangements with V and J assigned. Such tables are incomplete; in checked studies, under half of the missing clones stem from an unresolved V gene, and the remainder is unexplained. The table for this sample lists 95,000 to 150,000 clones; 75% to 90% of them were counted only once. The leading ten clones occupy roughly 4.4% of the sample. The input for sequencing was peripheral blood, taken 28 days after the second AZD1222 dose. Receptors were obtained from an adult who received the AZD1222 COVID-19 vaccine.

The gene calls are TRBV19 and TRBJ1-2; TRBD1 might be the D (5 bases). V gave up 1 base and J gave up 2 bases, with 11 bases separating them. There are 15 residues in the CDR3. Germline V gene data show CDR1 as LNHDA and CDR2 as SQIVND (reference sequence). The CDR3 bases are TGTGCCAGTAGTATAGTTACAGGCCAAAACTATGGCTACACCTTC. Amino acid sequence: CASSIVTGQNYGYTF.

The chain carries TRBV6-5 and TRBJ1-2; TRBD1 agrees at 10 bases. Germline V gene lookup returns CDR1 MNHEY and CDR2 SVGAGI. V was clipped by 6 bases and J by 7 bases; unmatched bases: 5. The length of the CDR3 is 13 residues. The CDR3 nucleotides are TGTGCCAGCAGGACAGGGGGCATAGGTGGCTACACCTTC. Amino acids: CASRTGGIGGYTF.

V gene TRBV4-3 combines with J gene TRBJ2-7; 8 bases align to TRBD2. With 1 base clipped from V and 4 bases from J, the junction kept 6 bases outside the gene matches. Per the germline V gene, CDR1 is LGHNA and CDR2 is YSLEER. The CDR3 length is 15 residues. For the CDR3, the DNA is TGCGCCAGCAGCCAAGGTGTCGCGGGGGGATACGAGCAGTACTTC. This gives the protein CASSQGVAGGYEQYF.

The chain joins TRBV29-1 to TRBJ1-1; D is unresolved. CDR3 size: 15 residues. Between the trimmed V and J ends, which lost 6 bases and 1 base, there was a span of 18 bases. Germline CDR1 SQVTM, CDR2 ANQGSEA. The CDR3 is CSVVRDPGKNTEAFF. For the CDR3, the DNA is TGCAGCGTAGTTCGAGACCCGGGGAAGAACACTGAAGCTTTCTTT.

The rearrangement uses TRBV5-6 and TRBJ1-1, with D possibly TRBD1 on 6 matching bases. With 2 bases removed from V and 1 base from J, the gap between germline ends came to 9 bases. CDR3 length equals 14 residues. The V gene's germline CDR1 is SGHDT and CDR2 YYEEEE. The CDR3 loop reads CASSFGGPNTEAFF. CDR3 DNA sequence: TGTGCCAGCAGCTTTGGGGGGCCGAACACTGAAGCTTTCTTT.

The chain has TRBV7-2 and TRBJ2-3; perhaps TRBD1 as D (6 bases). The CDR3 consists of 16 residues. Trimming cost V 5 bases and J 0 bases, with 15 bases left between them. Germline V CDR1 and CDR2: SGHTA, FQGNSA. In DNA form, the CDR3 reads TGTGCCAGCAGCCCGAGGGACACCCTGAGCACAGATACGCAGTATTTT. This codes for CASSPRDTLSTDTQYF.

The chain employs TRBV3-1 (or the pseudogene TRBV3-2) and TRBJ1-2; TRBD1 matches 7 bases. V trimming: 5 bases; J trimming: 7 bases; junction bases outside the gene matches: 10. This CDR3 is built from 14 residues. Germline V lookup: CDR1 LGHDT, CDR2 YNNKEL (reference sequence). The CDR3 sequence is CASSLSGTVPGYTF. The CDR3 region has the DNA TGTGCCAGCAGCTTATCCGGGACAGTCCCTGGCTACACCTTC.

The chain is built from TRBV11-2 and TRBJ2-1; D not resolved. Germline CDR1 SGHAT, CDR2 FQNNGV. The CDR3 loop spans 13 amino acids. Deletions cut 0 bases from V and 5 bases from J, with 5 bases between. The CDR3 sequence is CASSLDRDNEQFF. The CDR3 DNA sequence: TGTGCCAGCAGCTTAGATAGGGACAATGAGCAGTTCTTC.

This clone was seen just once. The chain employs TRBV7-2 and TRBJ2-7; 9 nucleotides agree with TRBD2. The CDR3 has 16 residues. Germline CDR1 reads SGHTA; CDR2 reads FQGNSA. The junction had 18 bases not matched to a gene; V was cut back by 7 bases and J by 8 bases. The CDR3 DNA is TGTGCCAGCACCCCGCCCCGGTCGGCGGGGGGGCAAAAGCAGTACTTC. Amino acid sequence: CASTPPRSAGGQKQYF. Based on the CDR3 plus reference TRBV7-2 and TRBJ2-7, the full variable domain is GAGVSQSPSNKVTEKGKDVELRCDPISGHTALYWYRQSLGQGLEFLIYFQGNSAPDKSGLPSDRFSAERTGGSVSTLTIQRTQQEDSAVYLCASTPPRSAGGQKQYFGPGTRLTVT.

This clone was seen once. The rearrangement uses TRBV28 and TRBJ1-1; D is possibly TRBD1 (5 bases). Germline loops: CDR1 MDHEN, CDR2 SYDVKM. The CDR3 spans 12 residues. V lost 7 bases and J 3 bases, leaving 9 bases between the germline ends. This chain's CDR3 is CASTLGDTEAFF. In DNA form, the CDR3 reads TGTGCCAGCACCCTAGGGGACACTGAAGCTTTCTTT.

This clone appeared once. The rearrangement uses TRBV24-1 and TRBJ1-2; tentatively, D is TRBD1 (6 bases). CDR3 size: 15 residues. Germline-derived CDR1 and CDR2 are KGHDR and SFDVKD. The germline V and J ends were trimmed by 11 bases and 2 bases, with 20 bases remaining between them. Written as DNA, the CDR3 is TGTGCCATCGAATCAACGCGCGGGACAAACTATGGCTACACCTTC. Protein sequence: CAIESTRGTNYGYTF.

V usage is TRBV6-5 and J usage is TRBJ2-1, with 7 bases identical to TRBD1. Germline V lookup: CDR1 MNHEY, CDR2 SVGAGI. The CDR3 runs to 15 residues. The V and J ends lost 6 bases and 5 bases, in that order; junction bases with no gene match: 10. CDR3 loop: CASSRSGTVDNEQFF. The CDR3 coding sequence is TGTGCCAGCAGCCGCTCCGGGACAGTTGACAATGAGCAGTTCTTC.

This chain links TRBV10-2 with TRBJ1-1; maybe TRBD1 (5 bases). The CDR3 runs to 16 residues. CDR1 is WSHSY and CDR2 is SAAADI in the germline V gene. The V end lost 0 bases, the J end lost 2 bases, and 13 bases lay between the germline ends. The CDR3 reads CASSESIYGANTEAFF. The CDR3, as DNA: TGCGCCAGCAGTGAGTCGATTTATGGGGCCAACACTGAAGCTTTCTTT.

J is TRBJ2-1 and V is TRBV5-4; 10 bases map to TRBD2. J lost 3 bases, V lost 3 bases, and 6 bases had no gene match. CDR1 is SGHNT, CDR2 YYREEE, per germline (reference sequence). The CDR3 runs to 16 residues. The CDR3: CASSSGAGGSYNEQFF. CDR3 coding DNA: TGTGCCAGCAGCTCGGGAGCGGGGGGGAGCTACAATGAGCAGTTCTTC.

The rearrangement uses TRBV5-1 and TRBJ2-5; D may match TRBD1 or TRBD2 (5 bases each). Trimming took 4 bases from V and 0 from J, leaving 16 bases between them. Looked up from germline, CDR1 is SGHRS and CDR2 is YFSETQ. The length of the CDR3 is 16 residues. CDR3: CASSPWGAQDQETQYF. The DNA for the CDR3 is TGCGCCAGCAGCCCATGGGGAGCACAGGACCAAGAGACCCAGTACTTC.

This chain joins TRBV30 and TRBJ2-5; D might be TRBD1 or TRBD2, each matching 5 bases. The ends were cut back, 2 bases at V and 5 bases at J, with 12 bases in the middle. Germline CDR1 is GTSNPN and CDR2 is SVGIG (reference sequence). The CDR3 consists of 13 residues. The CDR3, as DNA: TGTGCCTGGAGTAACGGGGCGAGGGAGACCCAGTACTTC. This translates into CAWSNGARETQYF.

The chain recombines TRBV3-1 (or the pseudogene TRBV3-2) with TRBJ1-1, with TRBD1 as a possible D gene (5 bases). Germline CDR1 LGHDT, CDR2 YNNKEL (reference sequence). The ends were cut back, 4 bases at V and 2 bases at J, with 17 bases in the middle. This CDR3 has 16 residues. CDR3 sequence reads: CASSPGGRTSNTEAFF. Here the CDR3 DNA reads TGTGCCAGCAGCCCTGGGGGACGGACTTCTAACACTGAAGCTTTCTTT.

CDR3 in amino acids: CASSRTGTPNLGGYTF. The CDR3, as DNA: TGTGCCAGCAGTAGAACCGGGACACCTAATTTGGGTGGCTACACCTTC. The chain carries TRBV28 and TRBJ1-2; weak D call: TRBD1 (6 bases). V shed 5 bases and J shed 7 bases, with 23 bases lying between them. CDR3 length equals 16 residues. The germline gives CDR1 MDHEN, CDR2 SYDVKM.